These 9 T cell receptor beta chains share one sample of origin, sequenced in a study of T-cell reconstitution after alpha-beta-depleted transplantation in children. Library preparation (for TCRbeta) was performed with unique molecular identifiers. TCRdb redid the calling of the PCR reads with MiXCR, one entry per CDR3 protein. The sample has around 450,000 distinct CDR3 sequences, 43% seen once. Material: PBMCs, obtained before TCRalphabeta/CD19-depleted stem cell transplant. The receptors shown here come from a girl aged 2-10 years with aplastic anemia, due to receive a stem cell transplant.

The sample holds a few counts of this clonotype. The V call is TRBV5-1, the J call TRBJ2-3, with D tentatively TRBD2 (6 bases). The V gene's germline CDR1 is SGHRS and CDR2 YFSETQ. The CDR3 has 18 residues. Deletions cut 0 bases from V and 4 bases from J, with 21 bases between. The CDR3 reads CASSLAAGKIGSADTQYF. As DNA, the CDR3 is TGCGCCAGCAGCTTGGCCGCGGGTAAAATCGGGAGCGCAGATACGCAGTATTTT.

The chain carries TRBV28 and TRBJ2-2, with TRBD2 identical over 7 bases. The CDR3 is 15 residues long. Per germline, CDR1 MDHEN and CDR2 SYDVKM. After removal of 6 bases from V and 1 base from J, the junction contained 5 bases not matched to a gene. CDR3 region: CASRRGGVNTGELFF. The CDR3 bases are TGTGCCAGCAGAAGGGGAGGGGTGAACACCGGGGAGCTGTTTTTT.

V usage is TRBV29-1 and J usage is TRBJ2-1; perhaps TRBD2 as D (5 bases). V lost 7 bases, J lost 0 bases, and 13 bases lay in between. Looked up from germline, CDR1 is SQVTM and CDR2 is ANQGSEA. The CDR3 sequence is 14 residues long. The CDR3 spells CSGIPGSSYNEQFF. The CDR3 nucleotides are TGCAGCGGAATACCGGGGAGCTCCTACAATGAGCAGTTCTTC.

This clonotype was counted ten times or more. The chain is built from TRBV7-9 and TRBJ2-5, with 7 positions matching TRBD1. Trimming at V came to 3 bases and at J to 4 bases, leaving 8 bases not matched to a gene. The CDR3 extends over 15 amino acids. Germline-derived CDR1 and CDR2 are SEHNR and FQNEAQ (reference sequence). For the CDR3, the DNA is TGTGCCAGCAGCTTGAGGACAGGCTATCGAGAGACCCAGTACTTC. It specifies CASSLRTGYRETQYF.

The chain links TRBV12-3 or TRBV12-4 to TRBJ1-4; TRBD1 agrees at 7 bases. The CDR3 extends over 15 amino acids. With 6 bases clipped from V and 5 bases from J, the junction kept 9 bases outside the gene matches. CDR3: CASRDLTGRNEKLFF. The CDR3 DNA reads as TGTGCCAGCAGGGACCTGACAGGGAGGAATGAAAAACTGTTTTTT.

This clonotype was detected many times. This chain uses TRBV3-1 with TRBJ1-5; D not certain. V gave up 0 bases and J gave up 7 bases, with 10 bases separating them. CDR3 size: 14 residues. CDR1 is LGHDT and CDR2 is YNNKEL in the germline V gene (reference sequence). CDR3 region: CASSQDLGYQPQHF. In DNA form, the CDR3 reads TGTGCCAGCAGCCAAGACTTAGGTTACCAGCCCCAGCATTTT.

This clonotype has just a few counts. V usage is TRBV7-8 and J usage is TRBJ1-6; D remains unclear. This CDR3 has 13 residues. Trimming took 5 bases from V and 11 from J, leaving 13 bases between them. CDR1 and CDR2 (germline): SGHVS, FQNEAQ. CDR3 DNA: TGTGCCAGCAGCCCACAATGGGAAGCACCCCTCCACTTT. Translating it yields CASSPQWEAPLHF. Complete variable domain (other parts from reference TRBV7-8 and TRBJ1-6): GAGVSQSPRYKVAKRGQDVALRCDPISGHVSLFWYQQALGQGPEFLTYFQNEAQLDKSGLPSDRFFAERPEGSVSTLKIQRTQQEDSAVYLCASSPQWEAPLHFGNGTRLTVT.

This clonotype has a count of ten or more. The V gene is TRBV28, the J gene TRBJ1-1; D perhaps matches TRBD1 (5 bases). Germline CDR1 reads MDHEN; CDR2 reads SYDVKM. The CDR3 sequence is 16 residues long. The V end lost 5 bases, the J end lost 4 bases, and 20 bases lay between the germline ends. The CDR3 loop is CASSQGTAYRRTEAFF. The CDR3 DNA reads as TGTGCCAGCAGTCAAGGAACAGCGTACAGGCGCACTGAAGCTTTCTTT.

This chain connects TRBV20-1 to TRBJ2-1, with 12 bases fitting TRBD2. V was clipped by 6 bases and J by 6 bases; unmatched bases: 6. The CDR3 is 14 amino acids. CDR1 and CDR2 from the germline V gene are DFQATT and SNEGSKA (reference sequence). CDR3 sequence: CSARLAGEGNEQFF. CDR3 DNA sequence: TGCAGTGCCAGACTAGCGGGAGAGGGCAATGAGCAGTTCTTC.